Frequency places the clone carrying this T cell receptor (beta chain) as medium-sized. The CDR3 extends over 14 amino acids. The germline V gene encodes CDR1 MNHEY and CDR2 SVGAGI. Multiplex touch-down PCR amplified TRB using TRB-A and TRB-B pools in one tube. TCRdb re-called the multiplex PCR reads; every CDR3 protein appears as one record, without DNA. This repertoire includes roughly 8,100 distinct CDR3 sequences. The data were obtained in a study of T cell clusters in autoimmune cytopenias. In the study overall: Per sample, median TRB depth was approximately 52,000 reads, yielding a median roughly 2,000 distinct clonotypes.

TRB amplification used around 0.25 ug of peripheral blood genomic DNA. The source is a human donor with an autoimmune cytopenia or autoimmune hepatitis (not recorded which). Sequencing was carried out using peripheral blood. This chain uses TRBV6-5 with TRBJ2-2. This CDR3 reads CASRSSASDGELFF.